This TCR beta chain was retrieved from a study of T cell changes during pregnancy in multiple sclerosis. Profiling relied on immunoSEQ multiplex PCR, and the TCRdb table lists in-frame clones only, not all of them. The table has 85,000 to 100,000 clones, roughly 90% seen once. CDR1 and CDR2 from the germline V gene are SEHNR and FQNEAQ (reference sequence). The CDR3 covers 15 residues. J gave up 6 bases and V 5 bases, and 10 bases lay outside the gene matches. This sequence originates from a female donor with multiple sclerosis, enrolled in a pregnancy study. Sequences were derived from peripheral blood, sampled in the first trimester of pregnancy. The chain uses TRBV7-9 and TRBJ2-7; 10 nucleotides align to TRBD1. The CDR3 loop reads CASSPIGTGEREQYF. The CDR3, as DNA: TGTGCCAGCAGCCCAATAGGGACAGGGGAGCGCGAGCAGTACTTC.